The 24 T cell receptor beta chains listed next were all sequenced from one sample in a study of T-cell reconstitution after alpha-beta-depleted transplantation in children. A library of TCRbeta sequences, prepared with unique molecular identifiers, was generated. TCRdb reprocessed the PCR reads via MiXCR and lists one record per CDR3 protein. Of roughly 490,000 distinct CDR3 sequences in the sample, around 10% were seen once. The sequencing used PBMCs, mostly from graft donor cells, collected 180 days after TCRalphabeta/CD19-depleted stem cell transplant. The origin of the receptors is a female patient between 2 and 15 years old who had a stem cell transplant for aplastic anemia, so the T cells may come from the graft donor.

This clonotype was found a few times. V usage is TRBV4-3 and J usage is TRBJ1-1; TRBD1 matches at 8 bases. CDR3 length equals 13 residues. V gave up 3 bases and J gave up 7 bases; unmatched junction bases: 4. The germline V gene encodes CDR1 LGHNA and CDR2 YSLEER. In nucleotides, the CDR3 is TGCGCCAGCAGCCACCGGACAGGGTTTGAAGCTTTCTTT. Translated: CASSHRTGFEAFF.

The chain joins TRBV27 to TRBJ2-7, with D hard to call. V dropped 4 bases and J dropped 2 bases, with 9 bases sitting between them. The CDR3 consists of 13 residues. The germline V gene has CDR1 MNHEY and CDR2 SMNVEV (reference sequence). The CDR3 DNA reads as TGTGCCAGCAGTTCTCACCGGGCCTACGAGCAGTACTTC. It is translated as CASSSHRAYEQYF.

The sample holds a few counts of this clonotype. The chain joins TRBV12-5 to TRBJ2-7, with D perhaps matching TRBD1 (5 bases). Trimming stripped 2 bases from V and 4 bases from J, with 21 bases between. Germline V gene data show CDR1 as LGHNT and CDR2 as FRNRAP. CDR3 length: 17 amino acids. The CDR3 region is CASGLQEIQATGYEQYF. CDR3 nucleotide sequence: TGTGCTAGTGGTTTGCAAGAAATACAGGCAACGGGTTACGAGCAGTACTTC.

J is TRBJ2-5 and V is TRBV28, with unresolved D. CDR3 size: 12 residues. The V end was cut by 3 bases, the J end by 3 bases, with 5 bases between. Germline V lookup: CDR1 MDHEN, CDR2 SYDVKM. CDR3 sequence reads: CASSLYEETQYF. CDR3 nucleotide sequence: TGTGCCAGCAGTTTGTACGAAGAGACCCAGTACTTC.

In this sample, this clonotype turned up a few times. V gene TRBV28 combines with J gene TRBJ2-7, with TRBD1 identical over 9 bases. The V gene's germline CDR1 is MDHEN and CDR2 SYDVKM. Trimming took 5 bases from V and 4 from J; bases not matched to a gene: 6. The length of the CDR3 is 14 residues. The CDR3 sequence is CASSLTGGRYEQYF. CDR3 coding DNA: TGTGCCAGCAGTCTGACAGGGGGTAGGTACGAGCAGTACTTC.

This clonotype showed up just a few times. The chain carries TRBV28 and TRBJ2-2; D might be TRBD2 (6 bases). The germline V gene encodes CDR1 MDHEN and CDR2 SYDVKM. This CDR3 is built from 17 residues. The V end was cut by 2 bases, the J end by 2 bases, with 15 bases between. This CDR3 reads CASSLRPPGLNTGELFF. CDR3 nucleotides: TGTGCCAGCAGTTTAAGGCCGCCGGGACTTAACACCGGGGAGCTGTTTTTT.

V gene TRBV4-3 combines with J gene TRBJ2-2, with a tentative D call TRBD2 (5 bases). The length of the CDR3 is 16 residues. Germline CDR1 is LGHNA and CDR2 is YSLEER. The ends were cut back, 0 bases at V and 4 bases at J, with 12 bases in the middle. The DNA of the CDR3 is TGCGCCAGCAGCCAAGATCTAGCTTCGAGCACCGGGGAGCTGTTTTTT. Translating it yields CASSQDLASSTGELFF.

This clonotype was counted a few times. The V gene is TRBV20-1, the J gene TRBJ2-5; tentatively, D is TRBD2 (6 bases). Trimming stripped 5 bases from V and 5 bases from J, with 12 bases between. Looked up from germline, CDR1 is DFQATT and CDR2 is SNEGSKA (reference sequence). This CDR3 contains 12 residues. The CDR3: CSAGVGRETQYF. The CDR3 coding sequence is TGCAGTGCTGGGGTGGGGAGGGAGACCCAGTACTTC.

This clonotype was picked up a small number of times. The chain carries TRBV9 and TRBJ2-5; D uncertain. This CDR3 spans 14 amino acids. V was pared by 3 bases and J by 0 bases, with 9 bases between. The V gene's germline CDR1 is SGDLS and CDR2 YYNGEE. The DNA for the CDR3 is TGTGCCAGCAGCGCCCCAGCGTACCAAGAGACCCAGTACTTC. It codes for CASSAPAYQETQYF.

The chain links TRBV4-2 to TRBJ2-7; 10 nucleotides line up with TRBD1. Trimming removed 1 base from V and 6 bases from J; junction bases left unmatched: 3. Germline values: CDR1 LGHNA, CDR2 YNFKEQ. The CDR3 is 14 residues long. The CDR3 coding sequence is TGTGCCAGCAGCCAAGGGGACAGGGGTGCCGAGCAGTACTTC. Protein sequence: CASSQGDRGAEQYF.

This clonotype was counted ten times or more. The chain recombines TRBV18 with TRBJ2-1; TRBD2 aligns across 9 bases. This CDR3 is 16 amino acids long. The V gene's germline CDR1 is KGHSH and CDR2 LQKENI. The trim removed 2 bases at V and 4 bases at J, leaving 6 bases unmatched. The DNA for the CDR3 is TGTGCCAGCTCACCAACAAGCGGGAGGACTTACAATGAGCAGTTCTTC. Translation gives CASSPTSGRTYNEQFF.

This clonotype occurred a few times. V is TRBV28 and J is TRBJ1-3; no definite D call. The length of the CDR3 is 13 residues. CDR1 MDHEN and CDR2 SYDVKM come from the germline V gene. With 5 bases removed from V and 2 bases from J, the gap between germline ends came to 7 bases. CDR3 sequence reads: CASSPSPGNTIYF. As DNA, the CDR3 is TGTGCCAGCAGTCCCAGCCCTGGAAACACCATATATTTT.

In this sample, this clonotype turned up a few times. The V and J genes are TRBV18 and TRBJ1-1, with 10 bases that match TRBD1. The length of the CDR3 is 16 residues. V gave up 3 bases and J gave up 4 bases; unmatched junction bases: 8. Germline V gives CDR1 KGHSH, CDR2 LQKENI. CDR3 nucleotides: TGTGCCAGCTCACCGAGGGAGACAGGGGGCGGCACTGAAGCTTTCTTT. Its translation: CASSPRETGGGTEAFF.

This clonotype appeared a few times. This chain uses TRBV11-2 with TRBJ1-2; a possible D gene is TRBD1 (6 bases). This CDR3 comprises 13 residues. Trimming took 5 bases from V and 8 from J, leaving 15 bases between them. Per germline, CDR1 SGHAT and CDR2 FQNNGV. The CDR3 here is CASSPEGQGGYTF. In DNA, the CDR3 is TGTGCCAGCAGCCCCGAGGGGCAGGGGGGCTACACCTTC.

This chain connects TRBV12-3 or TRBV12-4 to TRBJ2-7, with D tentatively TRBD1 (6 bases). V lost 8 bases and J lost 6, with 14 bases in between. The CDR3 totals 12 residues. CDR3 residues: CASGDRPLEQYF. The CDR3 region has the DNA TGTGCCAGCGGAGACAGGCCCCTCGAGCAGTACTTC.

This clonotype was seen repeatedly, ten times or more. The genes are TRBV7-2 and TRBJ2-3; the D is unclear. CDR3 length: 14 residues. Germline CDR1 is SGHTA and CDR2 is FQGNSA. Trimming took 2 bases from V and 2 from J, leaving 8 bases between them. The CDR3 nucleotides are TGTGCCAGCAGCTTAAGGCCGGCCACAGATACGCAGTATTTT. Encoded protein: CASSLRPATDTQYF.

This clonotype was counted a few times. The chain employs TRBV19 and TRBJ2-4; D is possibly TRBD1 or TRBD2 (6 bases each). There are 14 residues in the CDR3. Germline V gene lookup returns CDR1 LNHDA and CDR2 SQIVND (reference sequence). V was shortened by 11 bases and J by 3 bases, with 17 bases between the two germline ends. CDR3 DNA: TGTGCCCAAAGGGGGGTCATCGGCAAAAACATTCAGTACTTC. Its protein is CAQRGVIGKNIQYF.

The chain couples TRBV15 to TRBJ1-6; unclear D gene. The V gene's germline CDR1 is LNHNV and CDR2 YYDKDF (reference sequence). V was cut by 1 base and J by 9 bases, with 10 bases left in between. The CDR3 extends over 14 amino acids. CDR3 region: CATSRGTPVSPLHF. The CDR3 DNA reads TGTGCCACCAGCAGAGGTACCCCCGTTTCACCCCTCCACTTT.

The V call is TRBV20-1, the J call TRBJ2-6; TRBD2 agrees at 8 bases. From germline, CDR1 is DFQATT and CDR2 SNEGSKA (reference sequence). This CDR3 spans 17 amino acids. The J segment lost 0 bases and the V segment lost 5 bases, leaving 9 bases of the junction unmatched. CDR3 protein: CSAGRAGDVSGANVLTF. The DNA for the CDR3 is TGCAGTGCTGGCCGAGCGGGAGACGTCTCTGGGGCCAACGTCCTGACTTTC.

This clonotype was counted between two and nine times. The rearrangement links TRBV6-2 or TRBV6-3 to TRBJ2-2; TRBD1 agrees at 7 bases. In germline, CDR1 is MNHEY, CDR2 SVGEGT. This CDR3 comprises 17 residues. V was pared by 2 bases and J by 4 bases, with 10 bases of the junction left unmatched. As DNA, the CDR3 is TGTGCCAGCAGTTACACGACCTCAGGGGGTCGCACCGGGGAGCTGTTTTTT. This sequence encodes CASSYTTSGGRTGELFF.

This clonotype was recorded a few times. The genes are TRBV7-9 and TRBJ2-1, with 7 bases that match TRBD2. Germline loops: CDR1 SEHNR, CDR2 FQNEAQ (reference sequence). V dropped 7 bases and J dropped 6; count of bases not matched to a gene: 9. The CDR3 covers 14 residues. Written as DNA, the CDR3 is TGTGCCAGCACCGGGGCTAGCGGAGGCAATGAGCAGTTCTTC. Its translation: CASTGASGGNEQFF.

This clonotype has ten or more counts. The CDR3 DNA reads TGTGCCAGCGGTTATAGGGCCACCGGGGAGCTGTTTTTT. This translates into CASGYRATGELFF. This chain uses TRBV27 with TRBJ2-2, with D unclear. CDR3 length: 13 residues. CDR1 and CDR2 (germline): MNHEY, SMNVEV (reference sequence). V dropped 8 bases and J dropped 4 bases, with 11 bases sitting between them.

The rearrangement uses TRBV7-2 and TRBJ2-1, with 11 bases aligning to TRBD1. In germline, CDR1 is SGHTA, CDR2 FQGNSA. The junction had 3 bases not matched to a gene; V was cut back by 4 bases and J by 4 bases. The CDR3 is 15 residues long. The CDR3: CASSSGQGGYNEQFF. CDR3 nucleotides: TGTGCCAGCAGCTCGGGACAGGGGGGATACAATGAGCAGTTCTTC.

The chain uses TRBV6-1 and TRBJ1-2; 9 bases align to TRBD1. Trimming at V came to 6 bases and at J to 4 bases, leaving 6 bases not matched to a gene. This CDR3 region has 14 residues. The germline CDR1 and CDR2 sequences are MNHNS and SASEGT. The CDR3 sequence is CASRRTGVLYGYTF. The CDR3 nucleotides read TGTGCCAGCAGGAGGACAGGGGTCCTCTATGGCTACACCTTC.